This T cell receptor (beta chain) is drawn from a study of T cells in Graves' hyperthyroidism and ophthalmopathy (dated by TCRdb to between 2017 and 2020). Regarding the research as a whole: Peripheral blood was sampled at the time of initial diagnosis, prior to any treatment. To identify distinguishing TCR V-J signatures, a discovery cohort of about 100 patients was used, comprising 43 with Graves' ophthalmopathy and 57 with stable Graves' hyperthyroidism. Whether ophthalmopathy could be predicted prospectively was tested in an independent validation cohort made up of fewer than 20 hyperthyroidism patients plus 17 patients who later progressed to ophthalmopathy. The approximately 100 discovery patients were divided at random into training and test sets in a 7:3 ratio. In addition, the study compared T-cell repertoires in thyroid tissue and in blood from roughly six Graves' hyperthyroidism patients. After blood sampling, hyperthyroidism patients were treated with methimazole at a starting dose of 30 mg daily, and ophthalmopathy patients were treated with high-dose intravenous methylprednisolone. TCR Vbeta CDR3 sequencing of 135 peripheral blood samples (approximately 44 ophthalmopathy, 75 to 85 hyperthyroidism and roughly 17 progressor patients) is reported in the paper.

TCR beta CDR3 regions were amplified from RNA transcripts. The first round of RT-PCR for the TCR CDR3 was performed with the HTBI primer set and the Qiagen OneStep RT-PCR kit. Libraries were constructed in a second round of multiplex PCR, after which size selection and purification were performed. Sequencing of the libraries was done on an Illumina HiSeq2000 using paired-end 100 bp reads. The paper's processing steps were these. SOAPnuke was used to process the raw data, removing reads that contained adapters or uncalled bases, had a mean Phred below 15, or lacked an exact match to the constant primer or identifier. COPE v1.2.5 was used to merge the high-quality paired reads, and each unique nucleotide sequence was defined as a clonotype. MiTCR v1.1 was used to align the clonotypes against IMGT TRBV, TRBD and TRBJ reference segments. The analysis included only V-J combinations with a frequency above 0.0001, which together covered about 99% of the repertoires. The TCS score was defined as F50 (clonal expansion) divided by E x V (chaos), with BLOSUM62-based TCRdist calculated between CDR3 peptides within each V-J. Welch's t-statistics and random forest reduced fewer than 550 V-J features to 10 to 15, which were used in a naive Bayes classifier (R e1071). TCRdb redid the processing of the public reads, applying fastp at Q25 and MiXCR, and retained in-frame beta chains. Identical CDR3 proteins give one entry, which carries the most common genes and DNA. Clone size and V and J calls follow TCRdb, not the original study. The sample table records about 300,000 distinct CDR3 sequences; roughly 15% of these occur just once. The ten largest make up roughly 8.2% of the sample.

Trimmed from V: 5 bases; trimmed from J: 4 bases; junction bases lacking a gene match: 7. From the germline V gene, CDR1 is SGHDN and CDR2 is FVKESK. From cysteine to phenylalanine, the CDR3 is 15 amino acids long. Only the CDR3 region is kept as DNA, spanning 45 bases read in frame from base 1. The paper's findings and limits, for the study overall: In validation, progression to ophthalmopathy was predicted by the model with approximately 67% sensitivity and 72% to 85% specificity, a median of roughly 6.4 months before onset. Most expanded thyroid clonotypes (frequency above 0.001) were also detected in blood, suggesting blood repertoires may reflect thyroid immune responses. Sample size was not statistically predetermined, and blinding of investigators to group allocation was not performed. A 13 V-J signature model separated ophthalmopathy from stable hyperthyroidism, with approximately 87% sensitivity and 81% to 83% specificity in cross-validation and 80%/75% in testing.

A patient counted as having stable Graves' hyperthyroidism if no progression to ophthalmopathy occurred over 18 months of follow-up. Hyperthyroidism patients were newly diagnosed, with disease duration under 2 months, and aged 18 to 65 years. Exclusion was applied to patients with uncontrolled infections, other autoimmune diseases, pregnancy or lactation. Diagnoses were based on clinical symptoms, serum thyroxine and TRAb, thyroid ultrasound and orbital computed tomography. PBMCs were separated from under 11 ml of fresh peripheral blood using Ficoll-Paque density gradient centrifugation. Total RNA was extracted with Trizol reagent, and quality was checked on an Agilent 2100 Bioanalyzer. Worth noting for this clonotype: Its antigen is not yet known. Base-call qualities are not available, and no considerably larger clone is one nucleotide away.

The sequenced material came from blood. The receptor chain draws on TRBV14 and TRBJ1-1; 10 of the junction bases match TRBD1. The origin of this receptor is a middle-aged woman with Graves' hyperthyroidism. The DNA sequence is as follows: TGTGCCAGCAGCACATGGCGACAGGGGGCCACTGAAGCTTTCTTT. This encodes CASSTWRQGATEAFF.